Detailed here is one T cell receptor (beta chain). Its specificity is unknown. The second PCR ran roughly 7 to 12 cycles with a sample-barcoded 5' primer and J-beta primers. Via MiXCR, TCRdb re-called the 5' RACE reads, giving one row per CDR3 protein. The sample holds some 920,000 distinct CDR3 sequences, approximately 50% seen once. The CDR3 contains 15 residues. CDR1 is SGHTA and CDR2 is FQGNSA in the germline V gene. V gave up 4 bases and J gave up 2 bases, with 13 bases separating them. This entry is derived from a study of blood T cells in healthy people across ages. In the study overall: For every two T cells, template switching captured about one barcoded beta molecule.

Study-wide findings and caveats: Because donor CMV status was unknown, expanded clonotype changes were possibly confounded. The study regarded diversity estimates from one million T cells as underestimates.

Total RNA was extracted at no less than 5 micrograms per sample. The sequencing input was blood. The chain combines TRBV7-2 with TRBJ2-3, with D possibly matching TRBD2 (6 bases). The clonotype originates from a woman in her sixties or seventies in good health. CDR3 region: CASSSSGEDTDTQYF. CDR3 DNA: TGTGCCAGCAGCTCCTCGGGGGAGGACACAGATACGCAGTATTTT.